This T cell receptor (beta chain) was retrieved from a study of regulatory T cells in long-lasting Graves disease. Whole-study results and caveats: There were preferences for TRBV28, TRBJ1-2 and TRBJ2-5 in persistent disease.

Construction of TCR beta libraries relied on iRepertoire HTBI primers and on Arm-PCR targeting CDR3 regions. MiXCR was run by TCRdb on the multiplex PCR reads, yielding one entry per CDR3 protein. The sample lists 600,000 to 850,000 distinct CDR3 sequences; about 30% were seen once. This clonotype was counted only a few times. The antigen is not known. Time point here: persistent/refractory GD, antithyroid drugs over 5 years with positive TRAb. PBMCs provided the RNA from which the TCR library was made. Patients of an endocrinology department in Xi'an, China, were included. The ends were cut back, 5 bases at V and 4 bases at J, with 14 bases in the middle. Germline-derived CDR1 and CDR2 are MNHNS and SASEGT. There are 15 residues in the CDR3.

The source was peripheral blood mononuclear cells (PBMCs), collected when the disease was refractory, from a patient treated with antithyroid drugs. The source is a female donor with Graves disease. The gene calls are TRBV6-1 and TRBJ1-4, with D unclear. CDR3 nucleotides: TGTGCCAGCAGTCAAAACGGACGGTATAATGAAAAACTGTTTTTT. Amino acid sequence: CASSQNGRYNEKLFF.